This entry describes one TCR beta chain. Other DNA sequences in the same sample also yield this CDR3. TCRdb keeps only in-frame clones here, not all; method: immunoSEQ multiplex PCR. The repertoire holds 1.4 million to 1.5 million clones, with more than 95% as singletons. The V end lost 1 base, the J end lost 7 bases, and 4 bases lay between the germline ends. CDR1 is DFQATT, CDR2 SNEGSKA, per germline (reference sequence). This CDR3 has 10 amino acids. The data derive from a study of shared clonotypes between healthy human individuals. Specimen: naive CD4+ T cells sorted from blood. Subset denoted: CD45RA+ positively selected. This rearrangement joins TRBV20-1 to TRBJ2-5, with D hard to call. This sequence was found in a man aged 30-40 years in good health. This CDR3 reads CSARGGTQYF. DNA for the CDR3: TGCAGTGCTAGAGGCGGGACCCAGTACTTC.